This section outlines one T cell receptor (beta chain) sequence together with its context. Its antigen is not identified. The data were obtained in a study of blood T cells in healthy people across ages. General study points: No one knew whether donors had CMV, which possibly confounded expanded clonotype changes.

A sample-barcoded 5' primer and a J-beta primer mix were used in a second PCR of about 7 to 11 cycles. TCRdb processed the 5' RACE reads anew with MiXCR; each CDR3 protein has one entry. The top ten clones hold about 11% of a sample with some 1.6 million distinct CDR3 sequences, around 35% of them seen once. This CDR3 spans 14 amino acids. V shed 2 bases and J shed 8 bases, with 13 bases lying between them. The sample consisted of blood. This receptor was taken from a woman aged 25 to 39 in good health. The chain carries TRBV12-3 or TRBV12-4 and TRBJ2-1; TRBD2 is a possible D gene (6 bases). CDR3 sequence reads: CASSLRGIKDEQFF. CDR3 coding DNA: TGTGCCAGCAGTTTACGCGGGATCAAGGATGAGCAGTTCTTC.